Described below is a single T cell receptor beta chain sequence and its context. As yet, its antigen is unknown. The data are from a study of OX40 agonist ivuxolimab in advanced cancers. Looking at the study overall: It was permissible to have had prior anti-PD-1, anti-PD-L1 or anti-CTLA-4 therapy, and about 40% had some. Whole-study results and caveats: Dosing at 0.1 to 3.0 mg/kg was accompanied by clonal expansion of CD4+ and CD8+ blood T cells by week 6.

The V gene lost 5 bases and the J gene lost 0 bases, with 10 bases spanning the gap. CDR3 length: 14 amino acids. Germline V CDR1 and CDR2: SGHNT, YENEEA. The table came from immunoSEQ multiplex PCR; TCRdb's copy has only in-frame clones and leaves some out. The sample includes approximately 69,000 clones, more than 70% of them seen just once. The sequenced sample was CD4+ or CD8+ T cells sorted from blood, obtained in a trial of the OX40 agonist ivuxolimab. V and J are TRBV11-3 and TRBJ1-1; D is undetermined. This receptor was taken from an adult with an advanced solid tumor such as melanoma, head and neck, liver or kidney cancer. CDR3 bases: TGTGCCAGCAGCGTTACAGTTATGAACACTGAAGCTTTCTTT. Translated, it gives CASSVTVMNTEAFF.